These 12 T cell receptor beta chains were all obtained from the same sample, sequenced in a study of PD-1 blockade in classical Hodgkin lymphoma. The assay was immunoSEQ multiplex PCR, and TCRdb's table has in-frame clones only and misses some. The sample records approximately 20,000 clones, roughly 72% being singletons. Time point described: cycle 4 day 1 (C4D1), after 6 weeks of nivolumab. Relapse was seen in all patients after autologous stem cell transplantation, and brentuximab vedotin exposure was variable. The sequences come from peripheral blood mononuclear cells (PBMCs), collected before the fourth cycle of nivolumab. The source of these receptors is a human donor with classical Hodgkin lymphoma.

This sequence joins TRBV4-1 and TRBJ2-3; 10 positions match TRBD1. The CDR3 covers 16 residues. Germline CDR1 and CDR2: MGHRA and YSYEKL. The junction had 4 bases not matched to a gene; V was cut back by 2 bases and J by 2 bases. The DNA for the CDR3 is TGCGCCAGCAGCCAACCGGGACAGGGGATCACAGATACGCAGTATTTT. Translation gives CASSQPGQGITDTQYF.

A remark on this clone: One junction end disagrees with the germline gene, perhaps due to a read error. The V call is TRBV6-6, the J call TRBJ1-1, with 9 positions matching TRBD1. The CDR3 is 15 residues long. Germline CDR1 and CDR2: MNHNY and SVGAGI (reference sequence). CDR3 sequence (DNA): TGTGCCAGCAATTACGGGACAGGGATGAACACTGAAGCTTTCTTT. Translated, it gives CASNYGTGMNTEAFF.

The chain joins TRBV7-3 to TRBJ2-1; D is unresolved. The CDR3 is made up of 13 amino acids. Germline CDR1 reads SGHTA; CDR2 reads FQGTGA. The V end lost 0 bases, the J end lost 5 bases, and 5 bases lay between the germline ends. In DNA, the CDR3 is TGTGCCAGCAGCTTAACTAATGACAATGAGCAGTTCTTC. This gives the protein CASSLTNDNEQFF. Based on the CDR3 plus reference TRBV7-3 and TRBJ2-1, the full variable domain is GAGVSQTPSNKVTEKGKYVELRCDPISGHTALYWYRQSLGQGPEFLIYFQGTGAADDSGLPNDRFFAVRPEGSVSTLKIQRTERGDSAVYLCASSLTNDNEQFFGPGTRLTVL.

The gene calls are TRBV6-5 and TRBJ1-2; tentatively, D is TRBD1 (6 bases). The germline V gene encodes CDR1 MNHEY and CDR2 SVGAGI. The CDR3 is 14 residues long. V was shortened by 6 bases and J by 6 bases, with 17 bases between the two germline ends. The chain's CDR3 is CASSPSGGPNGYTF. DNA for the CDR3: TGTGCCAGCAGCCCCTCGGGGGGGCCCAATGGCTACACCTTC.

This rearrangement joins TRBV13 to TRBJ1-2, with D tentatively TRBD1 (5 bases). Germline loops: CDR1 PRHDT, CDR2 FYEKMQ (reference sequence). CDR3 size: 15 residues. With 5 bases removed from V and 8 bases from J, the gap between germline ends came to 21 bases. The CDR3 protein is CASSPSGLPSLGYTF. The CDR3 bases are TGTGCCAGCAGCCCATCGGGACTTCCATCCCTCGGCTACACCTTC.

The table lists this clone with a few counts. CDR3 protein: CASRSTGRESTEAFF. CDR3 nucleotides: TGTGCCAGCAGATCGACAGGGAGGGAAAGTACTGAAGCTTTCTTT. The genes are TRBV6-4 and TRBJ1-1, with 7 bases that match TRBD1. Looked up from germline, CDR1 is MRHNA and CDR2 is SNTAGT. The CDR3 extends over 15 amino acids. V trimming: 6 bases; J trimming: 5 bases; junction bases outside the gene matches: 12.

The chain employs TRBV2 and TRBJ2-7, with 7 nucleotides matching TRBD2. CDR3 length: 13 amino acids. The V gene end was trimmed by 4 bases and the J gene end by 6 bases; junction bases not matched to a gene: 6. Per germline, CDR1 SNHLY and CDR2 FYNNEI. CDR3 nucleotide sequence: TGTGCCAGCAGTGTGGCAGGGAGGGGCGAGCAGTACTTC. It translates to CASSVAGRGEQYF.

The genes are TRBV10-3 and TRBJ1-1; a weak D match, TRBD1 (6 bases). V lost 6 bases and J lost 6, with 11 bases in between. From germline, CDR1 is ENHRY and CDR2 SYGVKD. The CDR3 has 12 residues. CDR3 protein: CAISKNRAEAFF. CDR3 coding DNA: TGTGCCATCAGCAAGAACAGGGCTGAAGCTTTCTTT.

The sample holds a few counts of this clone. This sequence joins TRBV11-2 and TRBJ1-2; 8 bases align to TRBD1. J gave up 4 bases and V 5 bases, and 3 bases lay outside the gene matches. Germline V lookup: CDR1 SGHAT, CDR2 FQNNGV. The CDR3 sequence is 13 residues long. The CDR3 loop is CASSQGQVYGYTF. CDR3 DNA: TGTGCCAGCAGCCAGGGACAGGTCTATGGCTACACCTTC.

This clone was counted only a few times. The chain is built from TRBV7-9 and TRBJ1-1; D uncertain. Germline-derived CDR1 and CDR2 are SEHNR and FQNEAQ (reference sequence). The V and J ends lost 4 bases and 0 bases respectively, with 18 bases between them. This CDR3 comprises 17 residues. The CDR3 is CASSYLMNTLMNTEAFF. CDR3 bases: TGTGCCAGCAGCTACCTCATGAACACCTTGATGAACACTGAAGCTTTCTTT.

This clone has more than one count but fewer than ten. The chain recombines TRBV2 with TRBJ1-2, with D perhaps TRBD1 (6 bases). The CDR3 consists of 14 residues. V lost 3 bases and J lost 4, with 12 bases in between. The germline gives CDR1 SNHLY, CDR2 FYNNEI. This CDR3 is CASSDEDRPYGYTF. The CDR3 coding sequence is TGTGCCAGCAGTGACGAAGACAGGCCCTATGGCTACACCTTC.

The rearrangement links TRBV10-1 to TRBJ2-3; 7 nucleotides match TRBD2. This CDR3 spans 16 amino acids. Germline values: CDR1 WNHNN, CDR2 SYGVQD (reference sequence). The V segment lost 6 bases and the J segment 2 bases; nucleotides outside the gene matches: 11. CDR3: CASSPGTTGHTDTQYF. The DNA for the CDR3 is TGCGCCAGCAGCCCCGGGACTACCGGGCACACAGATACGCAGTATTTT.